This T cell receptor (beta chain) was identified in a study of T cells after yellow fever vaccination. Findings and limits, study-wide: Booster samples showed a return of most primary-vaccination clones (roughly 96% CD4, 80% to 90% CD8). Some clonotypes, a small share, were shared between CD4 and CD8 compartments.

TCR cDNA was made by 5'RACE template switching, adding a universal primer site and UMIs. TCRdb used MiXCR to reprocess the 5' RACE reads, holding one entry per CDR3 protein. The repertoire includes 300,000 to 400,000 distinct CDR3 sequences, around 10% of them detected once, and over 3% sits in the top ten. V shed 1 base, J shed 4 bases, and the junction held 5 bases outside the gene matches. Germline V CDR1 and CDR2: LGHNA, YSLEER. This CDR3 is 15 amino acids long. Turning to this clonotype: What it binds is not known.

This TCR came from a man aged 18-30 years who received the YFV17D yellow fever vaccine. Sequenced material: CD4+ T cells sorted from PBMCs, taken 45 days after the yellow fever booster vaccination. The J gene is TRBJ2-5, the V gene TRBV4-3; 8 bases align to TRBD2. The CDR3 DNA reads as TGCGCCAGCAGCCAAGCCGGGACTAGGGGAGAGACCCAGTACTTC. The encoded protein is CASSQAGTRGETQYF.